This TCR beta chain was retrieved from a study of T cells in Graves' hyperthyroidism and ophthalmopathy. Whole-study context: Peripheral blood was drawn at first diagnosis, prior to all treatment.

This clonotype occurred many times. Its antigen is not known. Trimming cost V 5 bases and J 2 bases; bases outside gene matches: 6. The CDR3 extends over 15 amino acids. CDR1 is SEHNR, CDR2 FQNEAQ, per germline (reference sequence). General study findings and limits: Ophthalmopathy prediction by the model preceded onset by a median approximately 6.1 months.

RNA transcripts yielded amplified TCR beta CDR3 regions. HTBI primers were employed in a first-round RT-PCR of the TCR CDR3. TCRdb passed the multiplex PCR reads through MiXCR, listing each CDR3 protein once. The table has about 300,000 distinct CDR3 sequences, around a quarter seen once. The study left out patients who had uncontrolled infection, other autoimmune disease, pregnancy or lactation. The PBMCs had their origin in 10 ml of fresh peripheral blood. The sequencing sample was made of blood. The chain has TRBV7-9 and TRBJ2-5, with 9 bases lining up with TRBD2. This receptor was obtained from a man aged 35 to 55 with Graves' hyperthyroidism that later progressed to Graves' ophthalmopathy. CDR3 protein: CASSRGGGGQETQYF. CDR3 bases: TGTGCCAGCAGCCGCGGGGGGGGAGGTCAAGAGACCCAGTACTTC.